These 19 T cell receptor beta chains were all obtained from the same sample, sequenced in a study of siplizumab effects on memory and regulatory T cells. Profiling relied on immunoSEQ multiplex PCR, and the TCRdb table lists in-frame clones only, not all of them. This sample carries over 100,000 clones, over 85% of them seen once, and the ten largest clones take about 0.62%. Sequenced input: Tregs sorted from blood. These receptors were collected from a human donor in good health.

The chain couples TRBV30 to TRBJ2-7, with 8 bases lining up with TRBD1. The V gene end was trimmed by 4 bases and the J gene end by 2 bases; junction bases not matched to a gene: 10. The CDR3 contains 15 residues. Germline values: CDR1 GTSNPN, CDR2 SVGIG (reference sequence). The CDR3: CAWNPVQGVTYEQYF. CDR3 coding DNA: TGTGCCTGGAATCCAGTACAGGGGGTAACCTACGAGCAGTACTTC. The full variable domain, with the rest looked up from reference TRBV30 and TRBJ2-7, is SQTIHQWPATLVQPVGSPLSLECTVEGTSNPNLYWYRQAAGRGLQLLFYSVGIGQISSEVPQNLSASRPQDRQFILSSKKLLLSDSGFYLCAWNPVQGVTYEQYFGPGTRLTVT.

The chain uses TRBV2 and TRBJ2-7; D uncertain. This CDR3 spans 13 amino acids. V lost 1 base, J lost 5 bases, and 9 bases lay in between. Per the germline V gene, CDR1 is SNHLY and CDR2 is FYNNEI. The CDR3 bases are TGTGCCAGCAGTGAAGGGGGTGTCCACGAGCAGTACTTC. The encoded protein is CASSEGGVHEQYF. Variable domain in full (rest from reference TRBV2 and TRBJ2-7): EPEVTQTPSHQVTQMGQEVILRCVPISNHLYFYWYRQILGQKVEFLVSFYNNEISEKSEIFDDQFSVERPDGSNFTLKIRSTKLEDSAMYFCASSEGGVHEQYFGPGTRLTVT.

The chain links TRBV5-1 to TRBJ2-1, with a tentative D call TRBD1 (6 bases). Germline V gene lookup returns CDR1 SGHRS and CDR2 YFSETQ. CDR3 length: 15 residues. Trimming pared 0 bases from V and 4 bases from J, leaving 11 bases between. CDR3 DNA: TGCGCCAGCAGCTTGGATGGGACATTGTACAATGAGCAGTTCTTC. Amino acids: CASSLDGTLYNEQFF.

CDR3 bases: TGCGCCAGCAGCCTCAGAGGACAGATTCAAAACACAGATACGCAGTATTTT. Protein sequence: CASSLRGQIQNTDTQYF. The chain uses TRBV4-1 and TRBJ2-3, with D tentatively TRBD1 (6 bases). The CDR3 extends over 17 amino acids. The germline V and J ends were trimmed by 4 bases and 2 bases, with 19 bases remaining between them. Germline CDR1 MGHRA, CDR2 YSYEKL.

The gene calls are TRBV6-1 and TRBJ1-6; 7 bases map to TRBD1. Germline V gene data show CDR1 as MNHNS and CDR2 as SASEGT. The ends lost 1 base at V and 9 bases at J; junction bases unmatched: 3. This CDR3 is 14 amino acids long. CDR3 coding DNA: TGTGCCAGCAGTGAAGTGGCAGGGGGTTCACCCCTCCACTTT. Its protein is CASSEVAGGSPLHF.

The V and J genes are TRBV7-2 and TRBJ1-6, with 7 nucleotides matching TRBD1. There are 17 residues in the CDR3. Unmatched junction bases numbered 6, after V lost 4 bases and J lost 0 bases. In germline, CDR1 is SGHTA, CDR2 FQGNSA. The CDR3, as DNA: TGTGCCAGCAGCTCCTCGACAGGGAGCTCCTATAATTCACCCCTCCACTTT. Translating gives CASSSSTGSSYNSPLHF.

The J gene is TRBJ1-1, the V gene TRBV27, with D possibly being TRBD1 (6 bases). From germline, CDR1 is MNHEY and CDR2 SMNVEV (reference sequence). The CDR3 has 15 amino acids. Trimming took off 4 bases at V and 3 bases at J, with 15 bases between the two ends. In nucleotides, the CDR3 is TGTGCCAGCAGTTCCCGAACAGGGACGTACACTGAAGCTTTCTTT. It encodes CASSSRTGTYTEAFF.

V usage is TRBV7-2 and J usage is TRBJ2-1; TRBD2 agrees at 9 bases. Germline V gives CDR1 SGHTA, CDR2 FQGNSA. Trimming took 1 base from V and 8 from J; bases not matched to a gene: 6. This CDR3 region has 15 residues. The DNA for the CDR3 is TGTGCCAGCAGCTTAGGCGGGGGGGCGGTCGATGAGCAGTTCTTC. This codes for CASSLGGGAVDEQFF.

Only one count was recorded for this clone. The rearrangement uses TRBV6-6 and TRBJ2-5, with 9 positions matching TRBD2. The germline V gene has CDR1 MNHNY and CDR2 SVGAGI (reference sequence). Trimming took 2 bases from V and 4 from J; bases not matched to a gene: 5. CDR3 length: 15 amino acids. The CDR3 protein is CASSYPGSGGETQYF. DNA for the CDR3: TGTGCCAGCAGTTACCCGGGTAGCGGGGGAGAGACCCAGTACTTC.

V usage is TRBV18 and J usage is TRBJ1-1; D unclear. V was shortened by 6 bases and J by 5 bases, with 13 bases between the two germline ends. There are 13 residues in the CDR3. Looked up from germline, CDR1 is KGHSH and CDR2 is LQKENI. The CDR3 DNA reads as TGTGCCAGCTCGACACGAAGCGATACTGAAGCTTTCTTT. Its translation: CASSTRSDTEAFF. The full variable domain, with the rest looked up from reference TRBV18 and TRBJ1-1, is NAGVMQNPRHLVRRRGQEARLRCSPMKGHSHVYWYRQLPEEGLKFMVYLQKENIIDESGMPKERFSAEFPKEGPSILRIQQVVRGDSAAYFCASSTRSDTEAFFGQGTRLTVV.

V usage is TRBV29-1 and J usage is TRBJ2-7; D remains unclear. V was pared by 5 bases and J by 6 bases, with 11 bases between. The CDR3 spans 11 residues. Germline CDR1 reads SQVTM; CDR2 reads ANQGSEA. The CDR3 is CSVHGSGEQYF. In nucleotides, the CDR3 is TGCAGCGTTCATGGCTCGGGCGAGCAGTACTTC.

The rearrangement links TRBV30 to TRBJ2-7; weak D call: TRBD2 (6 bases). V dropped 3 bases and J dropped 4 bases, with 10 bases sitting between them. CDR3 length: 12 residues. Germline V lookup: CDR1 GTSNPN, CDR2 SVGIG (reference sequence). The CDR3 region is CAWRDSGYEQYF. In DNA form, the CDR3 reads TGTGCCTGGAGAGATAGCGGATACGAGCAGTACTTC.

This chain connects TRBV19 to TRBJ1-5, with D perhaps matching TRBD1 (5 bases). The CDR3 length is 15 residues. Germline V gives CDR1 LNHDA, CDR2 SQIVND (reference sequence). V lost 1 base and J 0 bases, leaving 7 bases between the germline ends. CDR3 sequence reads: CASSIVGVSNQPQHF. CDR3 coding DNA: TGTGCCAGTAGTATAGTAGGGGTTAGCAATCAGCCCCAGCATTTT.

The CDR3 sequence is CASSPEVTRAYGYTF. The CDR3 region has the DNA TGTGCCAGCAGCCCGGAGGTCACGAGGGCCTATGGCTACACCTTC. The chain combines TRBV5-6 with TRBJ1-2, with D hard to call. Trimming removed 4 bases from V and 4 bases from J, with 17 bases in between. The CDR3 runs 15 residues. CDR1 SGHDT and CDR2 YYEEEE come from the germline V gene.

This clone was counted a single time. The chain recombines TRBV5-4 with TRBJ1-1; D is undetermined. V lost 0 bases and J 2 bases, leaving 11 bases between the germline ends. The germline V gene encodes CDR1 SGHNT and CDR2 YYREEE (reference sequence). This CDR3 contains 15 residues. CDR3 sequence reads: CASSLEVQANTEAFF. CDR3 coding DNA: TGTGCCAGCAGCTTGGAAGTCCAGGCTAACACTGAAGCTTTCTTT. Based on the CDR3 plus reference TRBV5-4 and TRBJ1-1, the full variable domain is ETGVTQSPTHLIKTRGQQVTLRCSSQSGHNTVSWYQQALGQGPQFIFQYYREEENGRGNFPPRFSGLQFPNYSSELNVNALELDDSALYLCASSLEVQANTEAFFGQGTRLTVV.

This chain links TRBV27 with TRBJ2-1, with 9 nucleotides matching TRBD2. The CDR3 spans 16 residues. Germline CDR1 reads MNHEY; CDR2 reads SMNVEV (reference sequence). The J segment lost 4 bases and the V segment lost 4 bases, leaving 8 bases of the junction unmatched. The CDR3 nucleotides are TGTGCCAGCAGTTACAGCGGGACTAGCTTATACAATGAGCAGTTCTTC. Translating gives CASSYSGTSLYNEQFF.

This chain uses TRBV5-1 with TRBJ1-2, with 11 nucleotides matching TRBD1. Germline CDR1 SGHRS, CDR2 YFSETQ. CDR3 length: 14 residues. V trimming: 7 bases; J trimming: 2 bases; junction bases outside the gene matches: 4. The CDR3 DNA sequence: TGCGCCAGCGCTGGACAGGGGGCAAACTATGGCTACACCTTC. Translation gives CASAGQGANYGYTF.

The CDR3 sequence is CASSAGANVLTF. CDR3 bases: TGTGCCAGCAGTGCTGGGGCCAACGTCCTGACTTTC. This chain joins TRBV6-6 and TRBJ2-6, with D unclear. Germline-derived CDR1 and CDR2 are MNHNY and SVGAGI (reference sequence). CDR3 size: 12 residues. V was shortened by 5 bases and J by 2 bases, with 1 base between the two germline ends.

In DNA form, the CDR3 reads TGTGCCAGCAAACGTGGACAGGGCCGGCAAGAGACCCAGTACTTC. Protein: CASKRGQGRQETQYF. The gene calls are TRBV2 and TRBJ2-5, with 8 bases lining up with TRBD1. CDR3 length: 15 residues. J lost 2 bases, V lost 7 bases, and 9 bases had no gene match. CDR1 is SNHLY and CDR2 is FYNNEI in the germline V gene.